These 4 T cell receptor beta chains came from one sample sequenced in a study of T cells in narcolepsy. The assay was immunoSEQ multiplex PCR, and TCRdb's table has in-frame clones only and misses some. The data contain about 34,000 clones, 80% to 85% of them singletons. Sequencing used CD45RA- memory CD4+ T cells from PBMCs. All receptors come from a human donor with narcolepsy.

The CDR3 spells CASSLGQGNTFPSGYTF. In DNA, the CDR3 is TGCGCCAGCAGCTTAGGACAGGGTAACACGTTCCCCTCTGGCTACACCTTC. V gene TRBV5-1 combines with J gene TRBJ1-2; 8 nucleotides line up with TRBD1. Germline V gene sequence: CDR1 SGHRS, CDR2 YFSETQ. Trimming at V came to 2 bases and at J to 7 bases, leaving 16 bases not matched to a gene. The CDR3 contains 17 residues.

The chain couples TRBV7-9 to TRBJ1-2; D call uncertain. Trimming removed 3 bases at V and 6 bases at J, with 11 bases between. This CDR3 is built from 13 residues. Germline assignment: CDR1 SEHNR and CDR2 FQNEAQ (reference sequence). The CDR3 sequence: CASSLSSVDGYTF. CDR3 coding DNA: TGTGCCAGCAGCTTGTCGTCAGTGGATGGCTACACCTTC.

The CDR3 protein is CASGQDILYEQYF. The CDR3 nucleotides read TGCGCCAGCGGACAGGACATCCTTTACGAGCAGTACTTC. V gene TRBV5-1 combines with J gene TRBJ2-7, with 7 bases that match TRBD1. Unmatched junction bases numbered 8, after V lost 7 bases and J lost 4 bases. This CDR3 contains 13 residues. Looked up from germline, CDR1 is SGHRS and CDR2 is YFSETQ.

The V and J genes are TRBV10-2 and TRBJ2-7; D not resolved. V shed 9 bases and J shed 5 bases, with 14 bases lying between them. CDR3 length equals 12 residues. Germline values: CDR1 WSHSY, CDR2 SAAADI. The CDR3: CASSFSAHEQYF. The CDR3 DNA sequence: TGCGCCAGTAGTTTCTCAGCTCACGAGCAGTACTTC.